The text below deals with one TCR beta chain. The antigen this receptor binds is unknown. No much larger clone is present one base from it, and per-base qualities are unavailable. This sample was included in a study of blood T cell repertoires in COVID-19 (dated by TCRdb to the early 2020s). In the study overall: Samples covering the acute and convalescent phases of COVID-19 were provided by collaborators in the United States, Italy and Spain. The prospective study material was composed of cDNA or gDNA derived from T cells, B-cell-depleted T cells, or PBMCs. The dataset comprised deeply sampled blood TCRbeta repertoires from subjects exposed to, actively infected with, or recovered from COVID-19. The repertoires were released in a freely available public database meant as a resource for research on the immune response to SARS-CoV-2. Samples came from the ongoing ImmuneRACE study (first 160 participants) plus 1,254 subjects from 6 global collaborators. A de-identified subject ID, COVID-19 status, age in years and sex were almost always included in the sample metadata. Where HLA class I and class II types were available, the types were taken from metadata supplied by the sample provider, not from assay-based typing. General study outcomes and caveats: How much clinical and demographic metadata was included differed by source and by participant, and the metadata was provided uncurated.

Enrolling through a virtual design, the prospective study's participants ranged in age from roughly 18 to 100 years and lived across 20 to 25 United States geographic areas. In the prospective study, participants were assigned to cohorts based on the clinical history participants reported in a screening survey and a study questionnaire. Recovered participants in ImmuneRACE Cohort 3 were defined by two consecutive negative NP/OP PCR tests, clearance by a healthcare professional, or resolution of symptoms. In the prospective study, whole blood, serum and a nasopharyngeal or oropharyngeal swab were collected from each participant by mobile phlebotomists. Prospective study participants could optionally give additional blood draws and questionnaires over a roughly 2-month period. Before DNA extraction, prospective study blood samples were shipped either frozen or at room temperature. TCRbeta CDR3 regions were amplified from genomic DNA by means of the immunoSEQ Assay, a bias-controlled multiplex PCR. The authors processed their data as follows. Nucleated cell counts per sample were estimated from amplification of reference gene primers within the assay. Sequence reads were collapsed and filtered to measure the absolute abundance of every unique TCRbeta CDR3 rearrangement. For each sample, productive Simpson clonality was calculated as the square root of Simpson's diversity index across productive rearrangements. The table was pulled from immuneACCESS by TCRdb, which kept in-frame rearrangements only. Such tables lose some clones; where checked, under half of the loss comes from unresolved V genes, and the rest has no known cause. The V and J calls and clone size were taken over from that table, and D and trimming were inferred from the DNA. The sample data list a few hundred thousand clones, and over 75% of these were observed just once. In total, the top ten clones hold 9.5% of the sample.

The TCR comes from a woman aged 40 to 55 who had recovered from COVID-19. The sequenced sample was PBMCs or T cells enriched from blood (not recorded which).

This receptor has the CDR3 CASSQDQGNSGNTIYF. The DNA is as follows: TGCGCCAGCAGCCAAGATCAGGGTAACTCTGGAAACACCATATATTTT. The sequence is built from TRBV4-3 and TRBJ1-3; TRBD1 is possibly the D segment (5 matching bases). V lost 0 bases and J lost 0 bases; the stretch between them is 9 bases long. Taken from cysteine to phenylalanine, the CDR3 has 16 residues. The retained sequence is limited to the CDR3, 48 bases, with the frame set at the first base. The germline V gene provides CDR1 LGHNA and CDR2 YSLEER.